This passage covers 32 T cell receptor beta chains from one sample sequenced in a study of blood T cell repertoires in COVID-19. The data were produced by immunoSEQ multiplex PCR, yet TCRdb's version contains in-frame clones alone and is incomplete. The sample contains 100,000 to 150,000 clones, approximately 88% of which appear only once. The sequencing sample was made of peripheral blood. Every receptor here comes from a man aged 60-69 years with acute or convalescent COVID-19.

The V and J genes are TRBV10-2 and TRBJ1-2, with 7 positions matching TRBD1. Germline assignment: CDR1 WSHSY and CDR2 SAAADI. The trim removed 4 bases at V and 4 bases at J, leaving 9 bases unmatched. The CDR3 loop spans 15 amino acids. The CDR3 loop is CASSVQPQGSYGYTF. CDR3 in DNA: TGCGCCAGCAGTGTCCAACCACAGGGGAGCTATGGCTACACCTTC.

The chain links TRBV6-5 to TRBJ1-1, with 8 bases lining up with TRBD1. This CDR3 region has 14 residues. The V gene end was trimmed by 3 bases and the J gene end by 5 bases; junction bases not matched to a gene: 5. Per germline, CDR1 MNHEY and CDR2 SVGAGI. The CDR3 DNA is TGTGCCAGCAGTTATGCGACAGGGGAGACTGAAGCTTTCTTT. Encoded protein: CASSYATGETEAFF.

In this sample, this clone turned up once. This CDR3 reads CASRDRGLNTEAFF. In nucleotides, the CDR3 is TGTGCCAGCAGGGACAGGGGGCTAAATACTGAAGCTTTCTTT. The chain recombines TRBV27 with TRBJ1-1; 11 bases map to TRBD1. V lost 6 bases to trimming and J lost 5 bases; unmatched junction nucleotides: 5. Looked up from germline, CDR1 is MNHEY and CDR2 is SMNVEV (reference sequence). The CDR3 contains 14 residues.

CDR3 DNA: TGTGCCAGCAGCCAAGAAGGATCCAGGGAAAACTCTGGGGCCAACGTCCTGACTTTC. It encodes CASSQEGSRENSGANVLTF. V usage is TRBV3-1 (or the pseudogene TRBV3-2) and J usage is TRBJ2-6; TRBD1 is a possible D gene (5 bases). Germline assignment: CDR1 LGHDT and CDR2 YNNKEL (reference sequence). The CDR3 spans 19 residues. Trimming cost V 0 bases and J 0 bases, with 15 bases left between them.

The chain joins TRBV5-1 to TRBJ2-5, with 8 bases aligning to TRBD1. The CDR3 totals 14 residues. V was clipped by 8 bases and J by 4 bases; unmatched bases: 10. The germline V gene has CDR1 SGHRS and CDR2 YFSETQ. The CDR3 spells CASTLQGGLETQYF. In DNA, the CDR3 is TGCGCCAGTACCCTACAGGGGGGTTTAGAGACCCAGTACTTC. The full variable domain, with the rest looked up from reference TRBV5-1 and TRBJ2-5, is KAGVTQTPRYLIKTRGQQVTLSCSPISGHRSVSWYQQTPGQGLQFLFEYFSETQRNKGNFPGRFSGRQFSNSRSEMNVSTLELGDSALYLCASTLQGGLETQYFGPGTRLLVL.

The chain's CDR3 is CASRRTSGTETQYF. The CDR3 DNA is TGCGCCAGCAGAAGGACTAGCGGGACCGAGACCCAGTACTTC. V and J are TRBV5-1 and TRBJ2-5, with 12 bases that match TRBD2. The CDR3 is made up of 14 amino acids. V lost 5 bases and J lost 5; bases outside the gene matches: 4. Germline V gives CDR1 SGHRS, CDR2 YFSETQ.

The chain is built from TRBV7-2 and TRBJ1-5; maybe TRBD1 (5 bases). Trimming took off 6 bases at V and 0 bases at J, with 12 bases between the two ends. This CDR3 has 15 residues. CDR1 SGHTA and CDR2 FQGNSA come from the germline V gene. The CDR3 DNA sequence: TGTGCCAGCAGTGGGGGGGGGTTTAGCAATCAGCCCCAGCATTTT. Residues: CASSGGGFSNQPQHF.

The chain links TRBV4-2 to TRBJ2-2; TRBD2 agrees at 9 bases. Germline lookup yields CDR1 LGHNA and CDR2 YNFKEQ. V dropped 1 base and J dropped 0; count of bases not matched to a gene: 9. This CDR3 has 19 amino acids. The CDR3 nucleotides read TGTGCCAGCAGCCAAGCTCGTCATAGCGGGGGAACGAACACCGGGGAGCTGTTTTTT. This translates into CASSQARHSGGTNTGELFF.

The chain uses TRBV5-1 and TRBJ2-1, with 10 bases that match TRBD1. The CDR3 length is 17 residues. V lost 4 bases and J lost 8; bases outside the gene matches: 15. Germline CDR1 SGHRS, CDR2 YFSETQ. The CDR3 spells CASSPQPPGQGWDEQFF. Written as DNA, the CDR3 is TGCGCCAGCAGCCCGCAACCCCCGGGACAGGGGTGGGATGAGCAGTTCTTC. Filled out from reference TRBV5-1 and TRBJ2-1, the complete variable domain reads KAGVTQTPRYLIKTRGQQVTLSCSPISGHRSVSWYQQTPGQGLQFLFEYFSETQRNKGNFPGRFSGRQFSNSRSEMNVSTLELGDSALYLCASSPQPPGQGWDEQFFGPGTRLTVL.

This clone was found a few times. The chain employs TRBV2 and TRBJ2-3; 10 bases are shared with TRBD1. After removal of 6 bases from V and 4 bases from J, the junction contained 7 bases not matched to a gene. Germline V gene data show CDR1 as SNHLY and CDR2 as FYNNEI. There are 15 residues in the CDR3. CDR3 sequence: CASSRDRGLSDTQYF. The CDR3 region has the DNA TGTGCCAGCAGCCGGGACAGGGGACTCTCAGATACGCAGTATTTT. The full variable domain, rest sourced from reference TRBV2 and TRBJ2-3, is EPEVTQTPSHQVTQMGQEVILRCVPISNHLYFYWYRQILGQKVEFLVSFYNNEISEKSEIFDDQFSVERPDGSNFTLKIRSTKLEDSAMYFCASSRDRGLSDTQYFGPGTRLTVL.

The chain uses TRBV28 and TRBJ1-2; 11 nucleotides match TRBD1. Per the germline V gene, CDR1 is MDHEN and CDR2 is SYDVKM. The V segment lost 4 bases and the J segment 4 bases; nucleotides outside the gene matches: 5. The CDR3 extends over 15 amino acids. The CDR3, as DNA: TGTGCCAGCAGTTCCCCCGGGACAGGGGGCTATGGCTACACCTTC. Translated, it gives CASSSPGTGGYGYTF.

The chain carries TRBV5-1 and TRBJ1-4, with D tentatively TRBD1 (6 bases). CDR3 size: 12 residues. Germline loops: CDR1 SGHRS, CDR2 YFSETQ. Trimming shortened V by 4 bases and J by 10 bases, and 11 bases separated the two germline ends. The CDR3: CASSGEGGKLFF. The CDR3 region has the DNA TGCGCCAGCAGCGGGGAGGGGGGAAAACTGTTTTTT.

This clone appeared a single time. The CDR3 spells CASSLAGVGNTIYF. The DNA for the CDR3 is TGTGCCAGCAGCTTGGCAGGGGTCGGAAACACCATATATTTT. The chain links TRBV5-4 to TRBJ1-3, with D perhaps TRBD1 (6 bases). This CDR3 spans 14 amino acids. The germline V gene has CDR1 SGHNT and CDR2 YYREEE (reference sequence). Between the trimmed V and J ends, which lost 0 bases and 4 bases, there was a span of 8 bases.

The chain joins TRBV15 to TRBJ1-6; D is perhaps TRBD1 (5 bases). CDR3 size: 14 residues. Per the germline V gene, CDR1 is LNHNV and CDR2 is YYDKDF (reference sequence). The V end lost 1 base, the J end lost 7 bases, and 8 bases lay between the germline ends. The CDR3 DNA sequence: TGTGCCACCAGCAGAGGGACACTGAATTCACCCCTCCACTTT. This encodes CATSRGTLNSPLHF.

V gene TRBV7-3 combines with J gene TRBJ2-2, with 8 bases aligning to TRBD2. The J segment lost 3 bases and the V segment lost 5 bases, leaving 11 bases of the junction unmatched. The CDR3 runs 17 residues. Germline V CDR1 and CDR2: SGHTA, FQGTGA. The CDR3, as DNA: TGTGCCAGCAGCAATAGCGGGACGGGGGGAGACACCGGGGAGCTGTTTTTT. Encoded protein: CASSNSGTGGDTGELFF.

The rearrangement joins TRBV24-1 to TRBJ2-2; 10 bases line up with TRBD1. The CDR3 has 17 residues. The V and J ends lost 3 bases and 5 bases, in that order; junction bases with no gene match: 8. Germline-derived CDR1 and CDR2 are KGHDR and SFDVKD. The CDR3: CATSDEDRGFITGELFF. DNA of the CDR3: TGTGCCACCAGTGATGAGGACAGGGGGTTTATTACCGGGGAGCTGTTTTTT.

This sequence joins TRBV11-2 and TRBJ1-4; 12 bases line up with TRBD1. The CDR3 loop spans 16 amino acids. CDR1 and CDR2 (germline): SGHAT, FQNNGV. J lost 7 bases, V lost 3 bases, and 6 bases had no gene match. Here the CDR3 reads CASSLAGTGGFEKLFF. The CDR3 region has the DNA TGTGCCAGCAGCTTGGCCGGGACAGGGGGCTTTGAAAAACTGTTTTTT. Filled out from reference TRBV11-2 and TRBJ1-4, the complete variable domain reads EAGVAQSPRYKIIEKRQSVAFWCNPISGHATLYWYQQILGQGPKLLIQFQNNGVVDDSQLPKDRFSAERLKGVDSTLKIQPAKLEDSAVYLCASSLAGTGGFEKLFFGSGTQLSVL.

The CDR3 DNA is TGCGCCAGCAGCCTCCCCAGAGGTCCTAGCGGGGACTCGTTCTCCTACGAGCAGTACTTC. Its protein is CASSLPRGPSGDSFSYEQYF. This chain joins TRBV4-1 and TRBJ2-7, with TRBD2 matching 9 bases. V was pared by 4 bases and J by 0 bases, with 19 bases of the junction left unmatched. The CDR3 runs 20 residues. Germline V gene data show CDR1 as MGHRA and CDR2 as YSYEKL.

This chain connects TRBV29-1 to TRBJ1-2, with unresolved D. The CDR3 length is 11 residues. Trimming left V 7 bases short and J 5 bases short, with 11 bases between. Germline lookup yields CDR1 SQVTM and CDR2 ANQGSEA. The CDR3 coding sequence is TGCAGCGACCTCGAGGATTATGGCTACACCTTC. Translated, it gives CSDLEDYGYTF.

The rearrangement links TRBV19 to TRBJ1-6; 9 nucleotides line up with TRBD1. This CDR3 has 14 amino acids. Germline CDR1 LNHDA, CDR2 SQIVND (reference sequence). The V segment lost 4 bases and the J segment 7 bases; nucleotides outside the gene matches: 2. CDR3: CASSTDRGNSPLHF. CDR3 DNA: TGTGCCAGTAGTACAGACAGGGGGAATTCACCCCTCCACTTT.

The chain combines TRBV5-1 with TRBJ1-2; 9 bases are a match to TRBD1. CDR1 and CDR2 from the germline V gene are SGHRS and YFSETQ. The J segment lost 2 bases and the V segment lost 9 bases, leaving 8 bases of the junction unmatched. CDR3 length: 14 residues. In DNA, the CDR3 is TGCGCCACAAATACCGGGACAGGGAACTATGGCTACACCTTC. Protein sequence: CATNTGTGNYGYTF.

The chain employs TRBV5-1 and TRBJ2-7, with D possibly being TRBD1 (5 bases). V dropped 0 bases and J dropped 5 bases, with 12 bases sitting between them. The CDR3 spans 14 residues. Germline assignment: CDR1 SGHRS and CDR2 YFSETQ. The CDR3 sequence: CASSLGQGTHEQYF. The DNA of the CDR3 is TGCGCCAGCAGCTTGGGGCAGGGAACTCACGAGCAGTACTTC.

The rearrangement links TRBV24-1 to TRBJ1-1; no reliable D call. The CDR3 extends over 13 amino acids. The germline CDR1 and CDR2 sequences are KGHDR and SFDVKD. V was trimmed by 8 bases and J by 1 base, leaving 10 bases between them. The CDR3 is CATTGRTNTEAFF. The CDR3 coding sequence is TGTGCCACCACGGGGAGGACGAACACTGAAGCTTTCTTT.

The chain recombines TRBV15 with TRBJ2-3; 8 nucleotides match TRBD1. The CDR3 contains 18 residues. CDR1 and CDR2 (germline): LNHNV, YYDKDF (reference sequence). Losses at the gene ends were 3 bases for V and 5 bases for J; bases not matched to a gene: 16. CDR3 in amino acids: CATSREQGVNWGRDTQYF. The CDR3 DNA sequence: TGTGCCACCAGCAGGGAACAGGGGGTCAACTGGGGGCGAGATACGCAGTATTTT.

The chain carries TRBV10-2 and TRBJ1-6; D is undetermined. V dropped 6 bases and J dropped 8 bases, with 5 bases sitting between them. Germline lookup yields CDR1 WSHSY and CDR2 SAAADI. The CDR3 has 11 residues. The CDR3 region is CASRRDSPLHF. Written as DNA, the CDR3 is TGCGCCAGCAGGAGGGATTCACCCCTCCACTTT.

In DNA, the CDR3 is TGCGCCAGCGGGACTAGCGGGAGTAACACCGGGGAGCTGTTTTTT. It specifies CASGTSGSNTGELFF. The chain is built from TRBV5-1 and TRBJ2-2; 14 positions match TRBD2. The germline V gene has CDR1 SGHRS and CDR2 YFSETQ. This CDR3 comprises 15 residues. V shed 7 bases and J 2 bases; nucleotides not matched to a gene: 1. Drawing the rest from reference TRBV5-1 and TRBJ2-2, the complete variable domain is KAGVTQTPRYLIKTRGQQVTLSCSPISGHRSVSWYQQTPGQGLQFLFEYFSETQRNKGNFPGRFSGRQFSNSRSEMNVSTLELGDSALYLCASGTSGSNTGELFFGEGSRLTVL.

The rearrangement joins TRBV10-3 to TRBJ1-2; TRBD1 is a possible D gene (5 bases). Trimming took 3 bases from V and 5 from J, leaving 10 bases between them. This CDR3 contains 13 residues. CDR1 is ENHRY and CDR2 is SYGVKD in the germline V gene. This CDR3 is CAISDREDYGYTF. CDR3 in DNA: TGTGCCATCAGTGACAGGGAGGATTATGGCTACACCTTC.

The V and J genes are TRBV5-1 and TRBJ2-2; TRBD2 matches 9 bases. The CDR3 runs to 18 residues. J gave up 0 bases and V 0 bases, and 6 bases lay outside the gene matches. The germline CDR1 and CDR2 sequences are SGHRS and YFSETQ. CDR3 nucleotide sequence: TGCGCCAGCAGCTTGGGAGCGGGAGGCCCTTCGAACACCGGGGAGCTGTTTTTT. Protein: CASSLGAGGPSNTGELFF.

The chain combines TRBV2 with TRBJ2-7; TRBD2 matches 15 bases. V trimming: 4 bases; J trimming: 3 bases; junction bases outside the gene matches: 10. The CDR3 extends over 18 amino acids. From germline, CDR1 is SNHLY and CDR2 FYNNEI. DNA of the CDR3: TGTGCCAGCAGTGGGGCCGGGACTAGCGGGAGGTCTCGCTACGAGCAGTACTTC. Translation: CASSGAGTSGRSRYEQYF.

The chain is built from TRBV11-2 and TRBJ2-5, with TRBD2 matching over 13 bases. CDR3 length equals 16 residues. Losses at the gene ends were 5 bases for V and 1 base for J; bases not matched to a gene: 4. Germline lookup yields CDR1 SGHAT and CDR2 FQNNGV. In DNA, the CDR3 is TGTGCCAGCAGCCCCCGGACTAGCGGGGGCCAAGAGACCCAGTACTTC. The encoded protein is CASSPRTSGGQETQYF.

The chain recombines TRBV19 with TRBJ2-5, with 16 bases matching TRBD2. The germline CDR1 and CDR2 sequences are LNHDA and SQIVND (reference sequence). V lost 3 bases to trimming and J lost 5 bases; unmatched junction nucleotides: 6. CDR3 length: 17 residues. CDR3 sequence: CASSIGTSGRAGETQYF. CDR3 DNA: TGTGCCAGTAGTATTGGGACTAGCGGGAGGGCCGGGGAGACCCAGTACTTC.

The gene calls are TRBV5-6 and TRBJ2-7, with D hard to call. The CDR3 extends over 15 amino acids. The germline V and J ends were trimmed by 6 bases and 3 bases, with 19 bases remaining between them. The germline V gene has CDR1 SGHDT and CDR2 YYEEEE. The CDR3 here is CASNLRRVIGYEQYF. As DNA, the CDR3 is TGTGCCAGCAACTTACGCCGGGTCATCGGCTACGAGCAGTACTTC.